This T cell receptor (beta chain) was sequenced for a study of shared clonotypes between healthy human individuals. Evenly divided among several immunoSEQ plates was the genomic DNA of each subset. An approximately 200 ng quantity of DNA, some 30,000 T cell genomes, went into the sorted-subset replicate PCRs. Some clones are missing from TCRdb's copy, which holds only in-frame ones; the method was immunoSEQ multiplex PCR. The sample consists of millions of clones, approximately 94% of them appearing once. Regarding this clone: The antigen is unknown.

Findings and limits, study-wide: Generation probability values for non-shared clonotypes were lower than those for clonotypes shared by all four donors. In a handful of donors, around 4.5% of naive CD4 clonotypes appeared in common.

Naive CD8 cells comprised CD45RO-negative, CCR7-positively selected cells, excluding terminally differentiated effector memory CD45RA+ cells. In germline, CDR1 is ENHRY, CDR2 SYGVKD. The CDR3 contains 12 residues. Trimming shortened V by 3 bases and J by 8 bases, and 10 bases separated the two germline ends. The TCR originated in a man in his late teens or twenties in good health. Some clones in this sample may be carry-over from other donors' samples. The sequencing sample was made of naive CD8+ T cells from PBMCs. The chain has TRBV10-3 and TRBJ1-2; tentative D call: TRBD1 (5 bases). The CDR3 loop is CAISEGASGYTF. CDR3 bases: TGTGCCATCAGTGAAGGGGCATCCGGCTACACCTTC.